Listed below are T cell receptor beta chains from one sample, sequenced in a study of shared clonotypes between healthy human individuals. Profiled with immunoSEQ multiplex PCR; TCRdb holds only in-frame clones, not every one. The table lists 750,000 to 1,000,000 clones, around 92% of them singletons. The specimen was naive CD8+ T cells sorted from blood. The source of these receptors is a man under 40 in good health. Each CDR3 is given with its conserved first and last residue. D genes are given only for firm matches. Some rows have no size entry. The others give once, few or many, or a class for an expanded clone.

>-|TRBD1|TRBJ2-3|TRBV7-7
TGTGCTAGCAGCAAGGGACAGGGCACAGATACGCAGTATTTT
CASSKGQGTDTQYF
>-|-|TRBJ1-1|TRBV2
TGTGCCAGCAGTTTAATGATTGAAGCTTTCTTT
CASSLMIEAFF
>-|-|TRBJ1-1|TRBV5-4
TGTGCCAGCAGCCACCGGTGGGACAAAACCCTTTCCGCGGCAGCTGAAGCTTTCTTT
CASSHRWDKTLSAAAEAFF
>-|-|TRBJ2-1|TRBV28
TGTGCCAGCAGGCTAGCCCGATACAATGAGCAGTTCTTC
CASRLARYNEQFF
>-|TRBD2|TRBJ2-5|TRBV7-9
TGTGCCAGCAGCTTACCTGCCCATCTTCAGCGGGAGCCACAAGAGACCCAGTACTTC
CASSLPAHLQREPQETQYF
>-|-|TRBJ1-2|TRBV5-6
TGTGCCAGCAGCACATGGCCGGTCCTCTATGGCTACACCTTC
CASSTWPVLYGYTF
>-|-|TRBJ1-3|TRBV23-1
TGCGCCAGCAGTCTTTACAGCCACTCTGGAAACACCATATATTTT
CASSLYSHSGNTIYF
>once|TRBD2|TRBJ2-1|TRBV29-1
TGCAGCGGTGCACTAGCGGACTACAATGAGCAGTTCTTC
CSGALADYNEQFF
>-|-|TRBJ2-1|TRBV12-2
TGTGCAAGTCGCTCCGCTTGGGGCGCGGCTAGCGGAGACGGGGAGCAGTTCTTC
CASRSAWGAASGDGEQFF
>-|-|TRBJ1-3|TRBV7-9
TGTGCCAGCAGCTTACAACAGAGGAGCTCTGGAAACACCATATATTTT
CASSLQQRSSGNTIYF
>-|-|TRBJ2-3|TRBV29-1
TGCAGCGTAGTCTCAGATACGCAGTATTTT
CSVVSDTQYF
>-|TRBD2|TRBJ2-4|TRBV7-9
TGTGCCAGCAGCGGCCGACTAGCCGGCCCGGAAAACATTCAGTACTTC
CASSGRLAGPENIQYF
>-|TRBD1|TRBJ1-2|TRBV6-1
TGTGCCAGCAGTGATTATCGGACAGGGGTAAACTATGGCTACACCTTC
CASSDYRTGVNYGYTF